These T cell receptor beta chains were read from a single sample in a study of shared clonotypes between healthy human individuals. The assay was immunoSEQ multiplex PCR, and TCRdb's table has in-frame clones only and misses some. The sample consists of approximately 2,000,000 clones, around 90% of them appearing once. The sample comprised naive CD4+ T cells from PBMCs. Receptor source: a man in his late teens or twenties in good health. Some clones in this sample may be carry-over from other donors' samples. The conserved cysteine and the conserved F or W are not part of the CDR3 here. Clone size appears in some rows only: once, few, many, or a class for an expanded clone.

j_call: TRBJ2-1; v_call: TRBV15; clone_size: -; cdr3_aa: ATSILLGNEQF
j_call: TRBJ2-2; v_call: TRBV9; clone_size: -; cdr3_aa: ASSARTSGSGELF
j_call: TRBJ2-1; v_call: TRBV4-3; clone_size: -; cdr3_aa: ASSQGDTSSYNEQF
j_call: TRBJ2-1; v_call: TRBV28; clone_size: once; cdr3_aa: ASSFFTSSYNEQF
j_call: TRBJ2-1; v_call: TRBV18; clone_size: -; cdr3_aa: ASSPPGWSSYNEQF
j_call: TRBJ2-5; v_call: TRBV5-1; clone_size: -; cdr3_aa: ASRREQARGETQY
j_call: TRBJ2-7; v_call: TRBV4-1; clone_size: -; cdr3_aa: ASSHTGGGLEQY
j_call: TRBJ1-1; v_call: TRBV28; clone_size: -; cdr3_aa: ASSPGQGMNTEAF
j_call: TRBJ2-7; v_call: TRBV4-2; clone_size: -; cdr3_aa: ASSHASGTSDYEQY
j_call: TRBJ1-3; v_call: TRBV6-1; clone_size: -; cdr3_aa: ASRLSSGNTIY
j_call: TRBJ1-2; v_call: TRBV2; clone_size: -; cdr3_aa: ASITDLTMGYT
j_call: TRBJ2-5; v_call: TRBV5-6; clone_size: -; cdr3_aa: ASSNGQRPQETQY
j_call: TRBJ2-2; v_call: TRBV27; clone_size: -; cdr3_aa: ASSLSRHTGELF
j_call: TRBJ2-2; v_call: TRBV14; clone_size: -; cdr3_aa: ASSQEWLAGAIIGELF
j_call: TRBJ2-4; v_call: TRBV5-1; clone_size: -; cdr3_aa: ASSLAGLAGGPSNIQY
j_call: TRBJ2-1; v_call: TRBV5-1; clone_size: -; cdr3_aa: ASSTPRDSSSNEQF
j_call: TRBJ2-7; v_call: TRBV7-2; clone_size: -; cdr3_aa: ASSLVVGRSYEQY
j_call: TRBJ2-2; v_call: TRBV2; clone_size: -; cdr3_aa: AGDPGQASTGELF
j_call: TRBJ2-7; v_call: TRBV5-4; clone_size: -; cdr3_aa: ASSLVQGRGYEQY
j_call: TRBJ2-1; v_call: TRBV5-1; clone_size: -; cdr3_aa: ASSFPIDRDNEQF
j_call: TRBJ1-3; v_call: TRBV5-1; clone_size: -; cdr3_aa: ASSLSLSEGNTIY
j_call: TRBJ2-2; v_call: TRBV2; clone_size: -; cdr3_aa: ASSDNTGELF
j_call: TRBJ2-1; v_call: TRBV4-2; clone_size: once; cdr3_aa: ASSQDALSSYNEQF
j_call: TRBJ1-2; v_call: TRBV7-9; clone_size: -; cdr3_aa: ASSLFDRARTIGYT
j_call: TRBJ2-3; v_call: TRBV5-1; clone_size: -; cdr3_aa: ASSSTGEDTQY
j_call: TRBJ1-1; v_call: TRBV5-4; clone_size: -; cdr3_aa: ASSLFVGEAF
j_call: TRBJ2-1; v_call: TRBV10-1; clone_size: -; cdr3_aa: ASSDAGGGNEQF
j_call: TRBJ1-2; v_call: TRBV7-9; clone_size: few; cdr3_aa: ASSLIGTDGYT
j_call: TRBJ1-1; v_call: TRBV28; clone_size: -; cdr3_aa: ASIRDSGRKNTEAF
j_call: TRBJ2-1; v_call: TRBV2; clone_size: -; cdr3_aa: ASLSDNEQF
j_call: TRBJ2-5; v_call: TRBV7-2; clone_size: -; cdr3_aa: ASSLDGPGAGQETQY
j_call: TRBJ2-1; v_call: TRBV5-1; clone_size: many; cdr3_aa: ASSLVLGVAYNEQF
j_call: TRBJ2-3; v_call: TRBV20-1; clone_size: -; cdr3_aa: SATRTDTQY
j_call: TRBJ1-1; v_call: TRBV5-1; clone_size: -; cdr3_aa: ASSFGQGRSEAF
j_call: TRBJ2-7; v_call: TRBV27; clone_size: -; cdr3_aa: ASSLRLQSSSYEQY
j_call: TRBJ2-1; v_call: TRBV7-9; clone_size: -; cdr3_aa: ASSLTAGGNEQF